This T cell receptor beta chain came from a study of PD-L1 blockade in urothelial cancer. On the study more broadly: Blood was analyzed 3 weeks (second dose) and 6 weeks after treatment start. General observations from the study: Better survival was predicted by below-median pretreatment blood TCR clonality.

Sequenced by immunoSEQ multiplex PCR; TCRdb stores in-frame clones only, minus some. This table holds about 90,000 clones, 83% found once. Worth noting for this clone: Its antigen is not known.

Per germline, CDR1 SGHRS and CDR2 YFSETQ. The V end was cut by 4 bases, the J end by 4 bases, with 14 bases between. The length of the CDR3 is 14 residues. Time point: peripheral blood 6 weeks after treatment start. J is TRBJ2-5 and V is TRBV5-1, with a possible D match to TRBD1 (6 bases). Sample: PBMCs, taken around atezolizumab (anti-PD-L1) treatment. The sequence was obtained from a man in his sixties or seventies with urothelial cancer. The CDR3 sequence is CASSRRQVGETQYF. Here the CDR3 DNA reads TGCGCCAGCAGCCGCCGACAGGTGGGAGAGACCCAGTACTTC.